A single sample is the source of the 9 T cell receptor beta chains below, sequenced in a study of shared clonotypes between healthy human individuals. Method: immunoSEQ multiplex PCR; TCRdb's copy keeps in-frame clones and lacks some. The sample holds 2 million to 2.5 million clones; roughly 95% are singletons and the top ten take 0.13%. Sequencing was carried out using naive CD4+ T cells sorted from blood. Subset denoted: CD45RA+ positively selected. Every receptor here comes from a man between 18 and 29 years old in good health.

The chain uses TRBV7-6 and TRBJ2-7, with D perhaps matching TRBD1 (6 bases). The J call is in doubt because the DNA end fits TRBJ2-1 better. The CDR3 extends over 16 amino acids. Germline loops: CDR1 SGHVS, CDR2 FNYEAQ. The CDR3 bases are TGTGCCAGCAGCTTATTGGAGCCAGGGGCCTACAATGAGCAGTTCTTC. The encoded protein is CASSLLEPGAYNEQFF.

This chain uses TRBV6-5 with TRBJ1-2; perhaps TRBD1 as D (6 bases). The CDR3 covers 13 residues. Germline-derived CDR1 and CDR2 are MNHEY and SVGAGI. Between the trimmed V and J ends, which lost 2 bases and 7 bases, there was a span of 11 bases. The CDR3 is CASSYLRGGGYTF. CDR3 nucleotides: TGTGCCAGCAGTTACCTCAGGGGCGGTGGCTACACCTTC.

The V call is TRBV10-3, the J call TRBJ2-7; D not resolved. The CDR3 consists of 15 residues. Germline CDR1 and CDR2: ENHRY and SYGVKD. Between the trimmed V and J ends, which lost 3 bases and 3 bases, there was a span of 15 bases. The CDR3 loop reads CAISDSTYTVYEQYF. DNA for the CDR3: TGTGCCATCAGTGATTCAACTTATACGGTCTACGAGCAGTACTTC.

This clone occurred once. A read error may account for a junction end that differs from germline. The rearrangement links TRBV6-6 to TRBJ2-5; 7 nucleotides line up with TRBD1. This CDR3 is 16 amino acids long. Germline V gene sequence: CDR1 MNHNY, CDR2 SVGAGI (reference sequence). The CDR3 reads CASSYSTQGVQGTQYF. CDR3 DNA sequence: TGTGCCAGCAGTTACTCGACTCAGGGGGTCCAAGGGACCCAGTACTTC.

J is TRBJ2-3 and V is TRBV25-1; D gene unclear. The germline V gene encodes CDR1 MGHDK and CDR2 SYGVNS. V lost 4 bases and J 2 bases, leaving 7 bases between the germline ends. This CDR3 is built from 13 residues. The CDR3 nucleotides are TGTGCCAGCAGTGTCACTACCACAGATACGCAGTATTTT. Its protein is CASSVTTTDTQYF. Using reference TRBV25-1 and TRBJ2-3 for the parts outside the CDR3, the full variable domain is EADIYQTPRYLVIGTGKKITLECSQTMGHDKMYWYQQDPGMELHLIHYSYGVNSTEKGDLSSESTVSRIRTEHFPLTLESARPSHTSQYLCASSVTTTDTQYFGPGTRLTVL.

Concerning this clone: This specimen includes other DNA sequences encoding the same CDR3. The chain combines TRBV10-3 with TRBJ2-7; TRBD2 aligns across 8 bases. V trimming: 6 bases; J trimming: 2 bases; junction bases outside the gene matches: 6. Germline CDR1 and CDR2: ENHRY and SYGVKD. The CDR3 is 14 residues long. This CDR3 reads CAIRPREGPYEQYF. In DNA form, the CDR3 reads TGTGCCATCAGACCTCGGGAGGGCCCCTACGAGCAGTACTTC.

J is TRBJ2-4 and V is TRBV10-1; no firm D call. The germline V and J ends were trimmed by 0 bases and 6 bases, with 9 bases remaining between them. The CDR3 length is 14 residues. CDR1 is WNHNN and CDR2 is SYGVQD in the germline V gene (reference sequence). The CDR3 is CASSESGHPNIQYF. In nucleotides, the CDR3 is TGCGCCAGCAGTGAGTCCGGGCACCCAAACATTCAGTACTTC.

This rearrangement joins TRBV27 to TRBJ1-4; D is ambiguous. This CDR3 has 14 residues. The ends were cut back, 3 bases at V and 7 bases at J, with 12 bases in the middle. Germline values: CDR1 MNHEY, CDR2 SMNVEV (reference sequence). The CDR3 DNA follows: TGTGCCAGCAGTTTGGGCAGGCCCCGTGAAAAACTGTTTTTT. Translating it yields CASSLGRPREKLFF.

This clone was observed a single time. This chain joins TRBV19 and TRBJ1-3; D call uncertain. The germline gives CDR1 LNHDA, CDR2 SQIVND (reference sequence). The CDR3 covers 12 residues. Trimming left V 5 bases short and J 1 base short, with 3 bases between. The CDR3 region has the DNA TGTGCCAGTAGTGTATCTGGAAACACCATATATTTT. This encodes CASSVSGNTIYF.